This T cell receptor (beta chain) was captured by sequencing in a study of metastatic and nonmetastatic thyroid tumors. Whole-study findings and limits: Across blood and tumor, TCR beta diversity in malignant thyroid tumors was reportedly significantly higher than in benign nodules.

CDR1 is MNHNS, CDR2 SASEGT, per germline. This CDR3 comprises 16 residues. Between the trimmed V and J ends, which lost 4 bases and 4 bases, there was a span of 16 bases. Each patient went into thyroid surgery without having received any treatment. As processed by the authors: For papillary thyroid cancer, a distant-metastasis classifier was constructed from CDR3 differences observed across clinicopathological groups. Through MiXCR, TCRdb re-clonotyped the PCR reads. The authors' filters were not applied to this entry. The data show 23,000 or so clones, roughly 18% seen once. Regarding this clone: The antigen remains unidentified.

The receptor was derived from a male donor with papillary thyroid cancer or a benign thyroid nodule (not recorded which). Some clones in this sample may be carry-over from other donors' samples. The sequenced material came from blood. This sequence joins TRBV6-1 and TRBJ2-2, with D possibly TRBD1 on 5 matching bases. The CDR3 reads CASSVVGAIGTGELFF. In DNA form, the CDR3 reads TGTGCCAGCAGTGTGGTAGGGGCCATTGGCACCGGGGAGCTGTTTTTT.